One sample yielded the 14 T cell receptor beta chains listed below, sequenced in a study of T cells in Graves' hyperthyroidism and ophthalmopathy. The TCR beta CDR3 regions underwent amplification using RNA transcripts as the source. The TCR CDR3 was amplified in a first-round RT-PCR using the HTBI primer set. TCRdb re-derived calls from the multiplex PCR reads in MiXCR, one entry per CDR3 protein. The sample shows about 420,000 distinct CDR3 sequences, about 15% of them seen only once. The sequencing sample was made of blood. The source of these receptors is a woman aged 18-29 years with Graves' hyperthyroidism.

In its sample, this clonotype was seen many times. The rearrangement joins TRBV30 to TRBJ2-1; 9 bases match TRBD2. Trimming cost V 0 bases and J 9 bases; bases outside gene matches: 9. CDR1 and CDR2 from the germline V gene are GTSNPN and SVGIG (reference sequence). The CDR3 loop spans 15 amino acids. DNA for the CDR3: TGTGCCTGGAGTGTACTGGCGGGGGGGCCGAGTGAGCAGTTCTTC. Amino acid sequence: CAWSVLAGGPSEQFF.

This clonotype was seen only once. The germline gene is not matched at one end of the junction; a read error may be the cause. V usage is TRBV9 and J usage is TRBJ1-5, with TRBD1 as a possible D gene (6 bases). The CDR3 is 14 amino acids. Per the germline V gene, CDR1 is SGDLS and CDR2 is YYNGEE. CDR3 amino acids: CAGSPQGSNQPQHF. For the CDR3, the DNA is TGTGCCGGCAGCCCACAGGGAAGCAATCAGCCCCAGCATTTT.

This clonotype was recorded many times. The V call is TRBV6-1, the J call TRBJ1-1, with D maybe TRBD1 (5 bases). The CDR3 contains 15 residues. CDR1 and CDR2 from the germline V gene are MNHNS and SASEGT. V lost 11 bases, J lost 0 bases, and 19 bases lay in between. The CDR3 region has the DNA TGTGCCGTGGGGCCCCATGGGGGGATGAACACTGAAGCTTTCTTT. It specifies CAVGPHGGMNTEAFF.

To note about this clonotype: A much larger clonotype is one base distant, so this may be a read error. The chain's CDR3 is CASSPLASPVDEQFF. The CDR3 bases are TGTGCCAGCAGCCCCCTTGCGAGCCCCGTCGATGAGCAGTTCTTC. The V call is TRBV28, the J call TRBJ2-1; D is ambiguous. In germline, CDR1 is MDHEN, CDR2 SYDVKM. The CDR3 contains 15 residues. The V end was cut by 6 bases, the J end by 8 bases, with 20 bases between.

This clonotype was counted between two and nine times. J is TRBJ2-2 and V is TRBV20-1; D remains ambiguous. The germline CDR1 and CDR2 sequences are DFQATT and SNEGSKA (reference sequence). Trimming shortened V by 0 bases and J by 6 bases, and 11 bases separated the two germline ends. This CDR3 contains 14 residues. For the CDR3, the DNA is TGCAGTGCTAGAGAGAAGGATTTCCCCGGGGAGCTGTTTTTT. Protein sequence: CSAREKDFPGELFF.

This clonotype was found many times. V usage is TRBV7-3 and J usage is TRBJ2-5; D assignment may be TRBD1 or TRBD2 (6 bases each). V was cut by 1 base and J by 5 bases, with 11 bases left in between. From germline, CDR1 is SGHTA and CDR2 FQGTGA. The CDR3 is 14 amino acids. The CDR3 is CASSLMGGVETQYF. The CDR3 bases are TGTGCCAGCAGCTTAATGGGGGGCGTTGAGACCCAGTACTTC.

This clonotype was seen repeatedly, ten times or more. The chain recombines TRBV24-1 with TRBJ2-5; D ambiguous. Trimming took off 4 bases at V and 2 bases at J, with 13 bases between the two ends. The CDR3 runs 15 residues. Per germline, CDR1 KGHDR and CDR2 SFDVKD. For the CDR3, the DNA is TGTGCCACCAGTGAGAGTTCGCTCCCTCAAGAGACCCAGTACTTC. This translates into CATSESSLPQETQYF.

DNA of the CDR3: TGTGCCAGCACCTTAGACAGGGCGATTGGCTACACCTTC. Its translation: CASTLDRAIGYTF. The chain links TRBV5-8 to TRBJ1-2; TRBD1 aligns across 7 bases. The CDR3 length is 13 residues. Per the germline V gene, CDR1 is SGHTS and CDR2 is YDEGEE. Trimming at V came to 6 bases and at J to 7 bases, leaving 9 bases not matched to a gene.

This clonotype was counted many times. This rearrangement joins TRBV5-1 to TRBJ2-7; 8 bases match TRBD2. CDR1 is SGHRS and CDR2 is YFSETQ in the germline V gene. The CDR3 runs to 15 residues. Trimming took 2 bases from V and 2 from J; bases not matched to a gene: 6. The CDR3 DNA sequence: TGCGCCAGCAGCTTAGTAGCGGGAAATCCCTACGAGCAGTACTTC. Translating gives CASSLVAGNPYEQYF.

Concerning this clonotype: The junction departs from the called germline gene at one end, perhaps through a read error. The chain joins TRBV6-5 to TRBJ2-7; D is perhaps TRBD2 (6 bases). The CDR3 runs to 14 residues. Germline CDR1 MNHEY, CDR2 SVGAGI. For the CDR3, the DNA is TGTGCCAGCAGTTACGAACGGGGGACCTACGGGCAGTACTTC. The encoded protein is CASSYERGTYGQYF.

This clonotype was seen only a few times. This rearrangement joins TRBV20-1 to TRBJ2-7; TRBD1 matches 7 bases. The junction had 7 bases not matched to a gene; V was cut back by 5 bases and J by 0 bases. Germline V gene lookup returns CDR1 DFQATT and CDR2 SNEGSKA (reference sequence). The CDR3 runs to 14 residues. This CDR3 is CSAPRGQSSYEQYF. The CDR3 nucleotides are TGCAGTGCTCCTAGGGGGCAGTCCTCCTACGAGCAGTACTTC.

At least ten counts were recorded for this clonotype. The genes are TRBV12-3 or TRBV12-4 and TRBJ2-7, with 9 bases identical to TRBD1. The J segment lost 1 base and the V segment lost 2 bases, leaving 3 bases of the junction unmatched. This CDR3 has 15 residues. CDR3 in DNA: TGTGCCAGCAGTTTAATCGGGACAGGGTCCTACGAGCAGTACTTC. This codes for CASSLIGTGSYEQYF.

This chain uses TRBV5-6 with TRBJ2-7; D may be TRBD1 (6 bases). Germline V lookup: CDR1 SGHDT, CDR2 YYEEEE. Trimming took off 5 bases at V and 2 bases at J, with 11 bases between the two ends. This CDR3 spans 13 amino acids. The CDR3, as DNA: TGTGCCAGCAGGAAGTCAGGGGCCTACGAGCAGTACTTC. Translated: CASRKSGAYEQYF.

At least ten counts were recorded for this clonotype. This chain connects TRBV7-6 to TRBJ2-5; a weak D match, TRBD2 (5 bases). V dropped 6 bases and J dropped 3 bases, with 11 bases sitting between them. CDR1 is SGHVS, CDR2 FNYEAQ, per germline. The CDR3 runs to 13 residues. CDR3 nucleotide sequence: TGTGCCAGCAGTTTCTGGGGAGAAGAGACCCAGTACTTC. Its translation: CASSFWGEETQYF.